The T cell receptor beta chain under discussion was sequenced for a study of shared clonotypes between healthy human individuals. Study-wide background: Researchers drew samples from a couple of women and three men aged 18 to 49.

Among the donors, all were Caucasian adults who lived in Nashville, Tennessee. Study-wide results and caveats: It was the non-shared clonotypes that had lower generation probabilities than clonotypes shared by all four donors.

CDR3 size: 13 residues. Deletions cut 5 bases from V and 1 base from J, with 8 bases between. Germline V gene data show CDR1 as SGHTA and CDR2 as FQGTGA. The assay was carried out at the deep level. Method: immunoSEQ multiplex PCR; TCRdb's copy keeps in-frame clones and lacks some. The sample lists about 690,000 clones, 90% occurring once. Points on this clone: Its antigen is not identified.

Sequencing was performed on memory CD8+ T cells from PBMCs. The subset denotes: CD45RO+ cells pooled with CCR7-negative TemRA cells. The source of this sequence is a man younger than 35 in good health. Some clones in this sample may be carry-over from other donors' samples. The V and J genes are TRBV7-3 and TRBJ1-1; D is undetermined. The CDR3 DNA is TGTGCCAGCAGCGCCATGGGGAACACTGAAGCTTTCTTT. It is translated as CASSAMGNTEAFF.